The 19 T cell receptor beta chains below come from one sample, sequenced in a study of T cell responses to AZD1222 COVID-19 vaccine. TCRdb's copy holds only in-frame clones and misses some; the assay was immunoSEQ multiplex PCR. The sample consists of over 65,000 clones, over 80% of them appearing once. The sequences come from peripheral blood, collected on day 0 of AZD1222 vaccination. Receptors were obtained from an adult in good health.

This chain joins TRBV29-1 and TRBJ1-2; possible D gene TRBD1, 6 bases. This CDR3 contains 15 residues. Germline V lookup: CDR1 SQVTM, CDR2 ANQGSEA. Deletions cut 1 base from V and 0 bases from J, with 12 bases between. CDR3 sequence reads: CSVEAPRGANYGYTF. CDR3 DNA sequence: TGCAGCGTTGAAGCTCCCAGGGGAGCTAACTATGGCTACACCTTC.

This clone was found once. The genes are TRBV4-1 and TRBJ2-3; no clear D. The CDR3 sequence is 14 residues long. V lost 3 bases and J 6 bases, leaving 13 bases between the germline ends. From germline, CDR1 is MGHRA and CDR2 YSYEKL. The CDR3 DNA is TGCGCCAGCAGCCAGGAAAACCAAGCGGATACGCAGTATTTT. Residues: CASSQENQADTQYF.

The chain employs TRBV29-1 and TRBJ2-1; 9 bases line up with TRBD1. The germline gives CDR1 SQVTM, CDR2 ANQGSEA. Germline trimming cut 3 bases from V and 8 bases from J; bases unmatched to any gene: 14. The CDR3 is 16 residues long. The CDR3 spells CSVEMDRGRYIDEQFF. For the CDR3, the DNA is TGCAGCGTTGAGATGGACAGGGGTCGGTATATCGATGAGCAGTTCTTC.

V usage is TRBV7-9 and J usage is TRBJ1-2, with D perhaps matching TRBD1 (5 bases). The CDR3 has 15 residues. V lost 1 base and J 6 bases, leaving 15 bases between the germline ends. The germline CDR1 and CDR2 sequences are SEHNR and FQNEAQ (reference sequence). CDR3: CASSLELTDRDGYTF. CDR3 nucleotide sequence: TGTGCCAGCAGCTTAGAGCTGACAGATCGTGATGGCTACACCTTC.

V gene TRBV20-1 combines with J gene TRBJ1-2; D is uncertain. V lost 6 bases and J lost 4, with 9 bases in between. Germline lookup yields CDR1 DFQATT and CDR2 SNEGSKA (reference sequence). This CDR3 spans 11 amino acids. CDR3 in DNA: TGCAGTGCGACCGGGAGCTATGGCTACACCTTC. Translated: CSATGSYGYTF.

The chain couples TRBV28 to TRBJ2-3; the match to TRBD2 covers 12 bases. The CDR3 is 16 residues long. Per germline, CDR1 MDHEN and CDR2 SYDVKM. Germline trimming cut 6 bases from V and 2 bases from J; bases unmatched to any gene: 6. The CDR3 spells CASRTTSGGPTDTQYF. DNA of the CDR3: TGTGCCAGCAGAACGACTAGCGGGGGCCCCACAGATACGCAGTATTTT. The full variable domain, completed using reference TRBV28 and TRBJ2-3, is DVKVTQSSRYLVKRTGEKVFLECVQDMDHENMFWYRQDPGLGLRLIYFSYDVKMKEKGDIPEGYSVSREKKERFSLILESASTNQTSMYLCASRTTSGGPTDTQYFGPGTRLTVL.

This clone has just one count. In DNA form, the CDR3 reads TGTGCCAGCACCCCAGCCGGTGCAGGGAACGAAAAACTGTTTTTT. Protein: CASTPAGAGNEKLFF. The gene calls are TRBV7-9 and TRBJ1-4, with D perhaps matching TRBD1 (5 bases). Per the germline V gene, CDR1 is SEHNR and CDR2 is FQNEAQ (reference sequence). V was cut by 7 bases and J by 8 bases, with 20 bases left in between. The CDR3 consists of 15 residues.

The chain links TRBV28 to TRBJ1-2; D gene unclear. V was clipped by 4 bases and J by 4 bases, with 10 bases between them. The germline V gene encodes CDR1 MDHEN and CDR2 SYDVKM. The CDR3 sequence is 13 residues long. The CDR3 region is CASSSGVLYGYTF. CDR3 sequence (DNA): TGTGCCAGCAGTTCTGGGGTCCTCTATGGCTACACCTTC.

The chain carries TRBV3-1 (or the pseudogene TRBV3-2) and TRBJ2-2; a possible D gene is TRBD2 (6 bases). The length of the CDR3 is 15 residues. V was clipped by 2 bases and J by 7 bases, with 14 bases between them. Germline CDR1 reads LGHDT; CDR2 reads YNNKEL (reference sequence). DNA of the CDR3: TGTGCCAGCAGCCAACGAGCGGGTCAGGGCGGGGAGCTGTTTTTT. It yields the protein CASSQRAGQGGELFF.

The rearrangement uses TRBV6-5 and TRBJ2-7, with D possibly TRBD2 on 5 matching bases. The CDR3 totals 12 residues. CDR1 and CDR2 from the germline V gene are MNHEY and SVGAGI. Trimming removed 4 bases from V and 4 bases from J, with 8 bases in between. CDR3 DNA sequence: TGTGCCAGCAGTTCGAGAGGGTACGAGCAGTACTTC. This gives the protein CASSSRGYEQYF.

In DNA, the CDR3 is TGTGCCATCAGTGGCGGCGGGGGGCAGAGAAATGAGCAGTTCTTC. This translates into CAISGGGGQRNEQFF. The rearrangement links TRBV10-3 to TRBJ2-1; the match to TRBD2 covers 8 bases. CDR1 is ENHRY and CDR2 is SYGVKD in the germline V gene. The length of the CDR3 is 15 residues. The junction had 9 bases not matched to a gene; V was cut back by 4 bases and J by 7 bases.

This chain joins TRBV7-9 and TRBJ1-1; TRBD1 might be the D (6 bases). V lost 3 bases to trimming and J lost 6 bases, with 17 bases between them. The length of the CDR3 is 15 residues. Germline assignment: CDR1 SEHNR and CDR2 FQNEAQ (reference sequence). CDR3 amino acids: CASSFKAGAGAEAFF. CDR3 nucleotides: TGTGCCAGCAGCTTCAAGGCGGGGGCAGGCGCTGAAGCTTTCTTT.

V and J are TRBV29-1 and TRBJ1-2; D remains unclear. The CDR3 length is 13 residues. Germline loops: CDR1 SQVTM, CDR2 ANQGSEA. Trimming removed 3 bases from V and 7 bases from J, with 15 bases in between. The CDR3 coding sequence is TGCAGCGTTGACCCTCCACCCAAGGGTGGCTACACCTTC. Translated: CSVDPPPKGGYTF. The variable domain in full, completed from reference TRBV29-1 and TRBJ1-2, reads SAVISQKPSRDICQRGTSLTIQCQVDSQVTMMFWYRQQPGQSLTLIATANQGSEATYESGFVIDKFPISRPNLTFSTLTVSNMSPEDSSIYLCSVDPPPKGGYTFGSGTRLTVV.

The CDR3 here is CASSGGTDGAGELFF. The CDR3 DNA follows: TGTGCCAGCAGCGGGGGGACCGACGGGGCCGGGGAGCTGTTTTTT. The gene calls are TRBV7-2 and TRBJ2-2; possible D gene TRBD2, 6 bases. V lost 5 bases, J lost 6 bases, and 16 bases lay in between. Germline CDR1 SGHTA, CDR2 FQGNSA. This CDR3 contains 15 residues.

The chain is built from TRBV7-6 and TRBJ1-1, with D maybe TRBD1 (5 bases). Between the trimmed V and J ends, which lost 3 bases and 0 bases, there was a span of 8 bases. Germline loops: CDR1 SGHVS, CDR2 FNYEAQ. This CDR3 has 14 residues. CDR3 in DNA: TGTGCCAGCAGCTTGAGGGGCGTGAACACTGAAGCTTTCTTT. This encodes CASSLRGVNTEAFF.

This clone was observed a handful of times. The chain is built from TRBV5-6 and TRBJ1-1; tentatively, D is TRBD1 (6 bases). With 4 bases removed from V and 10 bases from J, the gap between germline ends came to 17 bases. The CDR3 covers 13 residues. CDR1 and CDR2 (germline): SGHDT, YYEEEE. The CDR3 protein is CASSPQGSRAAFF. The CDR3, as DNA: TGTGCCAGCAGCCCCCAGGGGAGCCGGGCAGCTTTCTTT.

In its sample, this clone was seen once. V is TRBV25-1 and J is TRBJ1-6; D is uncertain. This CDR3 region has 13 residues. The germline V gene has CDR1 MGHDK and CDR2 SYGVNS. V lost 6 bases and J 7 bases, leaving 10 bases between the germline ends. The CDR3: CASRGMANSPLHF. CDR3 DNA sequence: TGTGCCAGCAGGGGCATGGCGAATTCACCCCTCCACTTT.

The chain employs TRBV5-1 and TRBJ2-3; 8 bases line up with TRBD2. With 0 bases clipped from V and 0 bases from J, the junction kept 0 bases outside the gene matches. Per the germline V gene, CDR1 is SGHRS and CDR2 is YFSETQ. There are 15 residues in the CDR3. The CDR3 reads CASSLVAGSTDTQYF. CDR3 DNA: TGCGCCAGCAGCTTGGTAGCGGGGAGCACAGATACGCAGTATTTT.

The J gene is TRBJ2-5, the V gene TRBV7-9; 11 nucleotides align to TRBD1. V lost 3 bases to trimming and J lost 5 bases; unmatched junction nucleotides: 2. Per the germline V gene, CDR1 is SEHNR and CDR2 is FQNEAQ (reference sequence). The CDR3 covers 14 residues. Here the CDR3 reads CASSFGTGGETQYF. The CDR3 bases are TGTGCCAGCAGCTTCGGGACAGGGGGGGAGACCCAGTACTTC.